This note documents a single T cell receptor beta chain sequence. V was pared by 4 bases and J by 7 bases, with 12 bases of the junction left unmatched. Germline V gives CDR1 SGHRS, CDR2 YFSETQ. The CDR3 loop spans 16 amino acids. This record belongs to a study of blood T cell repertoires in COVID-19. In the authors' methods: Reference gene primer amplification yielded estimated nucleated cell counts. Method: immunoSEQ multiplex PCR; TCRdb's copy keeps in-frame clones and lacks some. From that table come the V and J calls and clone size; the DNA was used to work out D and trimming. The table includes about 110,000 clones, around 80% detected once.

The material sequenced was peripheral blood. The chain couples TRBV5-1 to TRBJ1-4, with TRBD1 matching 8 bases. This sequence was found in a human donor in a cohort sampled during active or convalescent COVID-19. CDR3 coding DNA: TGCGCCAGCAGCGGGGGACAGGAAGGGTTGAGTGAAAAACTGTTTTTT. It codes for CASSGGQEGLSEKLFF.